This T cell receptor beta chain derives from a study of T cell responses to AZD1222 COVID-19 vaccine. Study-wide results and caveats: Recipients of two AZD1222 doses showed rising Spike-specific TCR breadth and depth.

Generated by immunoSEQ multiplex PCR, the TCRdb table keeps only in-frame clones and is missing some. The profile shows about 30,000 clones, around 90% of them singletons. On this clone itself: The antigen is not known.

CDR1 is MDHEN and CDR2 is SYDVKM in the germline V gene. V lost 5 bases, J lost 7 bases, and 5 bases stayed unmatched. This CDR3 has 13 amino acids. This receptor was taken from an adult in good health. The rearrangement joins TRBV28 to TRBJ1-5, with 7 bases aligning to TRBD1. The sample in question was peripheral blood, obtained on day 0 of AZD1222 vaccination. The CDR3 is CASSNRGLQPQHF. DNA for the CDR3: TGTGCCAGCAGTAACAGGGGATTACAGCCCCAGCATTTT.